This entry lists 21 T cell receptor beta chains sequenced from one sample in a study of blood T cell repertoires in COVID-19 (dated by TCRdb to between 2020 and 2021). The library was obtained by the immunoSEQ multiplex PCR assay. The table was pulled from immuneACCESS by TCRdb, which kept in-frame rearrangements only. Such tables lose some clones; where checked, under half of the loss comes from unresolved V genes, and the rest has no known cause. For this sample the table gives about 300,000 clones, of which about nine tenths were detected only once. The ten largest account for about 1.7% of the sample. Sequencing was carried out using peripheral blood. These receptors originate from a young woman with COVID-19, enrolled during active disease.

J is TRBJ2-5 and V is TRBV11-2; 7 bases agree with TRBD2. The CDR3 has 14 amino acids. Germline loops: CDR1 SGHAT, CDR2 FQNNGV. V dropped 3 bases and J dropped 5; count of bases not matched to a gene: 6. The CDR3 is CASSLTGGPETQYF. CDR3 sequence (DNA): TGTGCCAGCAGCTTGACGGGGGGACCTGAGACCCAGTACTTC.

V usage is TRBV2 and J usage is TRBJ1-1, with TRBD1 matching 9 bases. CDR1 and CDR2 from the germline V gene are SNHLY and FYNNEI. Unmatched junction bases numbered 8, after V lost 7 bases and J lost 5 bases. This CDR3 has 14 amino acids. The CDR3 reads CASTWGQGKTEAFF. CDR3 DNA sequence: TGTGCCAGCACGTGGGGACAGGGTAAGACTGAAGCTTTCTTT.

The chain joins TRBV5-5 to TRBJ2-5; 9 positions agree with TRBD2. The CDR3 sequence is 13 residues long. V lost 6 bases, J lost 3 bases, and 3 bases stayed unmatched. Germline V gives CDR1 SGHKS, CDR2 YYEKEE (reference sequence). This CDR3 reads CASIWTSEETQYF. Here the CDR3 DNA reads TGTGCCAGCATCTGGACTAGCGAAGAGACCCAGTACTTC.

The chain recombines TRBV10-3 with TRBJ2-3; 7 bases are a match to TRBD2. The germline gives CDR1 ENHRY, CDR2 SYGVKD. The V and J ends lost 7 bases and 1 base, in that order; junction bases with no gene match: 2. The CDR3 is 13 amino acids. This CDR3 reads CAIKRDGTDTQYF. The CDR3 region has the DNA TGTGCCATCAAGCGGGACGGCACAGATACGCAGTATTTT.

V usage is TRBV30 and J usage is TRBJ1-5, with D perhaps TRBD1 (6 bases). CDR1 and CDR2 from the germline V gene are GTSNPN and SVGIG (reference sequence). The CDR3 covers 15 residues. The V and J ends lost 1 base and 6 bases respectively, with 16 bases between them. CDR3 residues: CAWSARGKVIQPQHF. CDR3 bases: TGTGCCTGGAGTGCCAGGGGTAAGGTCATTCAGCCCCAGCATTTT.

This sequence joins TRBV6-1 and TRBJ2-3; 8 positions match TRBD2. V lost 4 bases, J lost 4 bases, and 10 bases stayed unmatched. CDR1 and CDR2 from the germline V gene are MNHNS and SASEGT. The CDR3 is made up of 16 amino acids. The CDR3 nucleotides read TGTGCCAGCAGTGGCCGGGGGCGGGGGGAACCAGATACGCAGTATTTT. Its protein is CASSGRGRGEPDTQYF.

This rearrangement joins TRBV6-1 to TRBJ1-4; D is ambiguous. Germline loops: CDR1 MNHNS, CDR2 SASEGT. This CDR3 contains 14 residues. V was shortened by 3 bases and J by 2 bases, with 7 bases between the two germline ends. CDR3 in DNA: TGTGCCAGCAGTGATCGCAGGACTAATGAAAAACTGTTTTTT. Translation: CASSDRRTNEKLFF.

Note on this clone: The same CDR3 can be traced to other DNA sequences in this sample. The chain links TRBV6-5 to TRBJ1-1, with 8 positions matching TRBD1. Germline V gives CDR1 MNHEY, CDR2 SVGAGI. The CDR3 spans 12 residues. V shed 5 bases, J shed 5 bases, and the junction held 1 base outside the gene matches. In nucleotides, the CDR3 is TGTGCCAGCAGTACAGGGGGGACTGAAGCTTTCTTT. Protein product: CASSTGGTEAFF.

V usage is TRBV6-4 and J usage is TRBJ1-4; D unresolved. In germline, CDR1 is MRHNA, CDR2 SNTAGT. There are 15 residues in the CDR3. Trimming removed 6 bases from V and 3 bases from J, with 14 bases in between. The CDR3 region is CASSQRVVANEKLFF. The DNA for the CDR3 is TGTGCCAGCAGCCAACGGGTGGTAGCTAATGAAAAACTGTTTTTT.

CDR3 residues: CASSQEGTGRFLAGELFF. Here the CDR3 DNA reads TGTGCCAGCAGCCAAGAAGGGACAGGGAGGTTTCTGGCCGGGGAGCTGTTTTTT. V gene TRBV4-2 combines with J gene TRBJ2-2; TRBD1 matches 9 bases. CDR1 LGHNA and CDR2 YNFKEQ come from the germline V gene. CDR3 length: 18 residues. V shed 0 bases and J 6 bases; nucleotides not matched to a gene: 11.

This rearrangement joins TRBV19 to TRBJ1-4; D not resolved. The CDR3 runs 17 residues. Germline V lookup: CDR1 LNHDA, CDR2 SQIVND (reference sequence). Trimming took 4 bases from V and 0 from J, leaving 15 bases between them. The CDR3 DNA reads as TGTGCCAGTAGTAAGATTCAGAACAGTTCAACTAATGAAAAACTGTTTTTT. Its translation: CASSKIQNSSTNEKLFF. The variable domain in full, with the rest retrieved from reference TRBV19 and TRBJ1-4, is DGGITQSPKYLFRKEGQNVTLSCEQNLNHDAMYWYRQDPGQGLRLIYYSQIVNDFQKGDIAEGYSVSREKKESFPLTVTSAQKNPTAFYLCASSKIQNSSTNEKLFFGSGTQLSVL.

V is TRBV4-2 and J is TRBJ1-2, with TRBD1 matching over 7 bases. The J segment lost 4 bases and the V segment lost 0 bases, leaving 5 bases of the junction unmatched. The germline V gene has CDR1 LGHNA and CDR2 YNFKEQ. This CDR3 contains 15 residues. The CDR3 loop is CASSQDWAGGYGYTF. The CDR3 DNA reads TGTGCCAGCAGCCAAGATTGGGCAGGGGGCTATGGCTACACCTTC.

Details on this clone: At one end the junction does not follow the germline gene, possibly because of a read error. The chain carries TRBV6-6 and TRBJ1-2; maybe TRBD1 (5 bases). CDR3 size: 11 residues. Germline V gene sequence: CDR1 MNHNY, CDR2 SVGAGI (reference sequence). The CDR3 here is CASSYYIREEF. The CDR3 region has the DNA TGTGCCAGCAGTTACTATATCAGGGAGGAGTTC.

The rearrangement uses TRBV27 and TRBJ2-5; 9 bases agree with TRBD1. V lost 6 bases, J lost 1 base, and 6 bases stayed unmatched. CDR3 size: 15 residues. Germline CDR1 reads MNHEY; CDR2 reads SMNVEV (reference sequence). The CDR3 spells CASSKTGGLQETQYF. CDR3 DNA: TGTGCCAGCAGCAAGACAGGGGGTCTCCAAGAGACCCAGTACTTC.

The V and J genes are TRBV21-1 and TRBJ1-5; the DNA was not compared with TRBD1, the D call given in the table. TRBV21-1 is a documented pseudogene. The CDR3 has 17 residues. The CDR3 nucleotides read TGTGCCAGCGGTCAATCTAGGGACAGGGTCTTAAATCAGCCCCAGCATTTT. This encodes CASGQSRDRVLNQPQHF.

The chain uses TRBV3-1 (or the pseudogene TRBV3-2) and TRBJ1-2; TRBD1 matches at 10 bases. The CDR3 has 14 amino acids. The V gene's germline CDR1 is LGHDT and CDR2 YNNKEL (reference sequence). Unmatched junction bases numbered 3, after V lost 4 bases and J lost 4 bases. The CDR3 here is CASSRDRGSYGYTF. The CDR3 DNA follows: TGTGCCAGCAGCCGGGACAGGGGATCCTATGGCTACACCTTC.

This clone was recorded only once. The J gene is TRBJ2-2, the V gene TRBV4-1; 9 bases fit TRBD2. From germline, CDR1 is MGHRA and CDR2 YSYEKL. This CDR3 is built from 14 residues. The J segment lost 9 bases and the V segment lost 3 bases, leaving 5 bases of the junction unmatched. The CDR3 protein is CASSQSGGLRELFF. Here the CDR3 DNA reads TGCGCCAGCAGCCAGAGCGGGGGGCTCCGGGAGCTGTTTTTT.

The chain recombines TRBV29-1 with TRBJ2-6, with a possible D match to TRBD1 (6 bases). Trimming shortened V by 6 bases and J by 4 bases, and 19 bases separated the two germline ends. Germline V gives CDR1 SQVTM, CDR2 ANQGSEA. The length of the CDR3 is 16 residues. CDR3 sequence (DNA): TGCAGCGTCGAGACAGGCCTAGGGGTCGGGGCCAACGTCCTGACTTTC. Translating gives CSVETGLGVGANVLTF.

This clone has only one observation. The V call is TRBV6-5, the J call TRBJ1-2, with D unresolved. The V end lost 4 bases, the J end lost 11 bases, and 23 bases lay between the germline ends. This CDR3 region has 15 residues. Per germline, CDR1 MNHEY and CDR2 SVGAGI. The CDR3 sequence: CASSLTAQATGRYTF. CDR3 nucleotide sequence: TGTGCCAGCAGTTTGACGGCGCAGGCCACCGGGAGGTACACCTTC.

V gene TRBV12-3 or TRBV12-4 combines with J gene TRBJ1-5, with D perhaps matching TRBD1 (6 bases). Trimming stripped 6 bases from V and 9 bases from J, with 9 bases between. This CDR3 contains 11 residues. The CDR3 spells CASSIRGPQHF. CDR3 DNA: TGTGCCAGCAGCATCAGGGGGCCCCAGCATTTT.

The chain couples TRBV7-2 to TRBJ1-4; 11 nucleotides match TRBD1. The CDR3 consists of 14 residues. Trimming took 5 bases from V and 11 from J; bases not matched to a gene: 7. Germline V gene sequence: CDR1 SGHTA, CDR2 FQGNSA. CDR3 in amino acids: CASSPGQGDRKLFF. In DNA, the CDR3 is TGTGCCAGCAGCCCGGGACAGGGGGATAGGAAACTGTTTTTT.